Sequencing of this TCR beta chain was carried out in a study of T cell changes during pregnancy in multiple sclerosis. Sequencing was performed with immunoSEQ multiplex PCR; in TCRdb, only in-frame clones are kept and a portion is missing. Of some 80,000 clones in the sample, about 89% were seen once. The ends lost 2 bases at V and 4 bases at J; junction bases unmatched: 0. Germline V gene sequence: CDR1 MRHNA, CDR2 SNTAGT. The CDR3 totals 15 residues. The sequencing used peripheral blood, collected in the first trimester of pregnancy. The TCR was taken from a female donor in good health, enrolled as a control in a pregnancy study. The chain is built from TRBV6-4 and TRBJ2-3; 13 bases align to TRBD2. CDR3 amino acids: CASSDTSGGADTQYF. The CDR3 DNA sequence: TGTGCCAGCAGTGACACTAGCGGGGGGGCAGATACGCAGTATTTT.